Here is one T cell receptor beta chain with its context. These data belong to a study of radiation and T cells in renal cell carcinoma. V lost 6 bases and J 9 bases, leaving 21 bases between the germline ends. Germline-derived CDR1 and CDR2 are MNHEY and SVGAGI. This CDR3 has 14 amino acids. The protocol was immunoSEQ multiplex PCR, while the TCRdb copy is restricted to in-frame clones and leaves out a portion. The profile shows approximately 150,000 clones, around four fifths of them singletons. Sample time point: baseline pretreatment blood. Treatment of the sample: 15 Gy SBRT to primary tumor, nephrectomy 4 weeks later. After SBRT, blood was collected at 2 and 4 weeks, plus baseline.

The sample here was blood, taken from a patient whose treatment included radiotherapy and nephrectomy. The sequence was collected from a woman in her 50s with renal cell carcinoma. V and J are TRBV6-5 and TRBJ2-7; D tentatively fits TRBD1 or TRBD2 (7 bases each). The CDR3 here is CASSQGGALRGQYF. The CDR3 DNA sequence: TGTGCCAGCAGCCAGGGGGGGGCCCTACGAGGGCAGTACTTC.